This T cell receptor beta chain was recovered during a study of blood T cell repertoires in COVID-19. Repertoires were generated with immunoSEQ multiplex PCR, while TCRdb's copy carries only in-frame clones and drops some. The sample shows some 250,000 clones, 75% to 90% of them seen only once. The germline gives CDR1 SNHLY, CDR2 FYNNEI. V trimming: 7 bases; J trimming: 6 bases; junction bases outside the gene matches: 8. The CDR3 extends over 14 amino acids. Sequencing input: peripheral blood. V is TRBV2 and J is TRBJ2-4; 8 positions match TRBD2. The sequence came from a woman aged 25 to 45 who had recovered from COVID-19. For the CDR3, the DNA is TGTGCCAGCAAGAGGACTAGCTCAACAAACATTCAGTACTTC. It yields the protein CASKRTSSTNIQYF.